The next 2 T cell receptor beta chains were all read from a single sample in a study of cytomegalovirus exposure and HLA in healthy donors. Primers for the PCR totalled 60 Vbeta and 13 Jbeta. The data were produced by immunoSEQ multiplex PCR, yet TCRdb's version contains in-frame clones alone and is incomplete. The sample includes some 71,000 clones, less than 75% seen only once; the top ten take 7.5% to 8%. The sample consisted of PBMCs. These receptors all come from a man aged 35-49 years in good health and CMV-seropositive.

In its sample, this clone was seen a few times. The V call is TRBV18, the J call TRBJ1-1; 9 bases line up with TRBD1. The J segment lost 0 bases and the V segment lost 4 bases, leaving 6 bases of the junction unmatched. CDR3 size: 16 residues. CDR1 is KGHSH, CDR2 LQKENI, per germline. Here the CDR3 reads CASSLGQGNLNTEAFF. CDR3 nucleotides: TGTGCCAGCTCACTAGGACAGGGGAATTTGAACACTGAAGCTTTCTTT.

The gene calls are TRBV11-3 and TRBJ2-1; possible D gene TRBD2, 5 bases. This CDR3 has 14 amino acids. V lost 5 bases and J lost 7, with 15 bases in between. Per germline, CDR1 SGHNT and CDR2 YENEEA. The CDR3 coding sequence is TGTGCCAGCAGCCCTGGCCTTGGCGGGAATGAGCAGTTCTTC. Protein product: CASSPGLGGNEQFF.